Listed below are T cell receptor beta chains from one sample, sequenced in a study of cytomegalovirus exposure and HLA in healthy donors. Measured with immunoSEQ multiplex PCR; TCRdb has only the in-frame clones, and not every one. The sample lists 150,000 to 200,000 clones, about 70% seen once, with less than 3% in the top ten. The sample taken for sequencing was PBMCs. The source is a middle-aged woman in good health and CMV-seropositive. Both conserved end residues are part of each CDR3. Fields, in order: V gene, clone size, D gene, J gene, CDR3 DNA, CDR3 protein. The D gene is left open where the match is weak. Clone size, where shown, is once, few, many, or a class for clones that have expanded.

v_gene: TRBV2; abundance: NA; d_gene: NA; j_gene: TRBJ1-1; CDR3nt: TGTGCCAGCAGTGGCAGGGGCCAGAACACTGAAGCTTTCTTT; CDR3aa: CASSGRGQNTEAFF
v_gene: TRBV4-1; abundance: NA; d_gene: NA; j_gene: TRBJ2-5; CDR3nt: TGCGCCAGCAGCCTCCCCGGGGAGACCCAGTACTTC; CDR3aa: CASSLPGETQYF
v_gene: TRBV5-1; abundance: NA; d_gene: TRBD1; j_gene: TRBJ2-2; CDR3nt: TGCGCCAGCAGCTTGTCCGAAAATCAGGGGGCCGGGGAGCTGTTTTTT; CDR3aa: CASSLSENQGAGELFF
v_gene: TRBV9; abundance: NA; d_gene: NA; j_gene: TRBJ1-3; CDR3nt: TGTGCCAGCAGCGGTAGGTGGGGCGGGACGGACGACTCTGGAAACACCATATATTTT; CDR3aa: CASSGRWGGTDDSGNTIYF
v_gene: TRBV5-1; abundance: NA; d_gene: NA; j_gene: TRBJ2-7; CDR3nt: TGCGCCAGCAGCTTGTTTCAGGGTGACCACGAGCAGTACTTC; CDR3aa: CASSLFQGDHEQYF
v_gene: TRBV7-2; abundance: NA; d_gene: TRBD1; j_gene: TRBJ1-2; CDR3nt: TGTGCCAGCACCGCCGGGACAGCTTCCAACTATGGCTACACCTTC; CDR3aa: CASTAGTASNYGYTF
v_gene: TRBV11-2; abundance: NA; d_gene: NA; j_gene: TRBJ2-2; CDR3nt: TGTGCCAGCAGCCTAATGTTAGGGACAAACACCGGGGAGCTGTTTTTT; CDR3aa: CASSLMLGTNTGELFF
v_gene: TRBV10-3; abundance: NA; d_gene: TRBD1; j_gene: TRBJ2-7; CDR3nt: TGTGCCATCACCACGGACAGGGGGAAGGACGAGCAGTACTTC; CDR3aa: CAITTDRGKDEQYF
v_gene: TRBV7-2; abundance: NA; d_gene: NA; j_gene: TRBJ2-5; CDR3nt: TGTGCCAGCAGCCAACAAGAGACCCAGTACTTC; CDR3aa: CASSQQETQYF
v_gene: TRBV9; abundance: NA; d_gene: NA; j_gene: TRBJ2-7; CDR3nt: TGTGCCAGCAGCGTAGATCTCACCCAGGTCAGGGGCATCTCCTACGAGCAGTACTTC; CDR3aa: CASSVDLTQVRGISYEQYF
v_gene: TRBV7-6; abundance: NA; d_gene: NA; j_gene: TRBJ1-3; CDR3nt: TGTGCCAGCAGCGCTCCGCTTCGGGAAGCTGGAAACACCATATATTTT; CDR3aa: CASSAPLREAGNTIYF
v_gene: TRBV6-5; abundance: NA; d_gene: NA; j_gene: TRBJ2-7; CDR3nt: TGTGCCAGCAGTCCAGGGCGCGAGCAGTACTTC; CDR3aa: CASSPGREQYF
v_gene: TRBV7-2; abundance: NA; d_gene: NA; j_gene: TRBJ1-1; CDR3nt: TGTGCCAGCAGCGAGAGGGTGGGTGAAGCTTTCTTT; CDR3aa: CASSERVGEAFF
v_gene: TRBV18; abundance: few; d_gene: TRBD2; j_gene: TRBJ2-5; CDR3nt: TGTGCCAGCTCGACTAGCGGGAGTGAGACCCAGTACTTC; CDR3aa: CASSTSGSETQYF
v_gene: TRBV29-1; abundance: few; d_gene: NA; j_gene: TRBJ2-2; CDR3nt: TGCAGCGTTGAGCACAGGGCTACCGGGGAGCTGTTTTTT; CDR3aa: CSVEHRATGELFF
v_gene: TRBV6-5; abundance: NA; d_gene: TRBD1; j_gene: TRBJ2-5; CDR3nt: TGTGCCAGCAGTAACACAGGGGGATCAGAGACCCAGTACTTC; CDR3aa: CASSNTGGSETQYF
v_gene: TRBV19; abundance: NA; d_gene: NA; j_gene: TRBJ1-1; CDR3nt: TGTGCCAGTAGTATTTCTCCGGGAACTGAAGCTTTCTTT; CDR3aa: CASSISPGTEAFF
v_gene: TRBV6-1; abundance: NA; d_gene: NA; j_gene: TRBJ1-6; CDR3nt: TGTGCCAGCAAGACAGACCATAATTCACCCCTCCACTTT; CDR3aa: CASKTDHNSPLHF
v_gene: TRBV2; abundance: NA; d_gene: TRBD1; j_gene: TRBJ2-1; CDR3nt: TGTGCCAGCAGCGATTTCGACAGGGCTCCCTACAATGAGCAGTTCTTC; CDR3aa: CASSDFDRAPYNEQFF
v_gene: TRBV9; abundance: NA; d_gene: TRBD2; j_gene: TRBJ2-3; CDR3nt: TGTGCCAGCAGCGCATTGAGCGGGGGCACAGATACGCAGTATTTT; CDR3aa: CASSALSGGTDTQYF
v_gene: TRBV6-5; abundance: NA; d_gene: NA; j_gene: TRBJ1-1; CDR3nt: TGTGCCAGCAGTTCGCAGGACAGCAGTTGTGAAGCTTTCTTT; CDR3aa: CASSSQDSSCEAFF
v_gene: TRBV27; abundance: few; d_gene: TRBD1; j_gene: TRBJ2-2; CDR3nt: TGTGCCAGCAGTTTATTGGACAGGGCGAACACCGGGGAGCTGTTTTTT; CDR3aa: CASSLLDRANTGELFF
v_gene: TRBV28; abundance: NA; d_gene: NA; j_gene: TRBJ1-4; CDR3nt: TGTGCCAGCAGTCCTCTCGGGAGTAATGAAAAACTGTTTTTT; CDR3aa: CASSPLGSNEKLFF
v_gene: TRBV13; abundance: NA; d_gene: NA; j_gene: TRBJ2-2; CDR3nt: TGTGCCAGCAGCTTAGGCCTAGCGACGAACACCGGGGAGCTGTTTTTT; CDR3aa: CASSLGLATNTGELFF
v_gene: TRBV29-1; abundance: NA; d_gene: NA; j_gene: TRBJ2-1; CDR3nt: TGCAGCGTTGAAACCAGGGGGGTAAACAATGAGCAGTTCTTC; CDR3aa: CSVETRGVNNEQFF
v_gene: TRBV7-9; abundance: NA; d_gene: TRBD2; j_gene: TRBJ2-2; CDR3nt: TGTGCCAGCAGCGATGCGACTAGCGGGACAAACTCGGACACCGGGGAGCTGTTTTTT; CDR3aa: CASSDATSGTNSDTGELFF
v_gene: TRBV28; abundance: NA; d_gene: TRBD2; j_gene: TRBJ2-5; CDR3nt: TGTGCCAGCAGTTTGGCGGGAGGGCCAGAAGAGACCCAGTACTTC; CDR3aa: CASSLAGGPEETQYF
v_gene: TRBV28; abundance: few; d_gene: TRBD2; j_gene: TRBJ2-1; CDR3nt: TGTGCCACCCCGGGACTAGCGGGAGATGAGCAGTTCTTC; CDR3aa: CATPGLAGDEQFF
v_gene: TRBV6-6; abundance: once; d_gene: NA; j_gene: TRBJ2-5; CDR3nt: TGTGCCAGCACCCCGCGGGTAATGGAGACCCAGTACTTC; CDR3aa: CASTPRVMETQYF
v_gene: TRBV7-3; abundance: NA; d_gene: NA; j_gene: TRBJ2-5; CDR3nt: TGTGCCAGCAGCCCCCAACTAGCACCCCAAGAGACCCAGTACTTC; CDR3aa: CASSPQLAPQETQYF
v_gene: TRBV5-1; abundance: NA; d_gene: TRBD1; j_gene: TRBJ2-3; CDR3nt: TGCGCCAGCAGCTTGGTAGGGGGCGAGACAGATACGCAGTATTTT; CDR3aa: CASSLVGGETDTQYF
v_gene: TRBV27; abundance: few; d_gene: NA; j_gene: TRBJ2-5; CDR3nt: TGTGCCAGCAGCCGCCGGGACATACAAGAGACCCAGTACTTC; CDR3aa: CASSRRDIQETQYF
v_gene: TRBV5-6; abundance: NA; d_gene: TRBD1; j_gene: TRBJ2-7; CDR3nt: TGTGCCAGCAGCTTGGGCGGGACAGGGGGCCACGAGCAGTACTTC; CDR3aa: CASSLGGTGGHEQYF
v_gene: TRBV18; abundance: once; d_gene: TRBD1; j_gene: TRBJ2-5; CDR3nt: TGTGCCGGCTCACGACAGGGGAATGAGATAGGAGAGACCCAGTACTTC; CDR3aa: CAGSRQGNEIGETQYF
v_gene: TRBV6-1; abundance: NA; d_gene: NA; j_gene: TRBJ2-3; CDR3nt: TGTGCCAGCAGTGACTATGGAGGGACCGATACGCAGTATTTT; CDR3aa: CASSDYGGTDTQYF
v_gene: TRBV7-9; abundance: NA; d_gene: TRBD2; j_gene: TRBJ2-1; CDR3nt: TGTTCCAGCAGCTTGGGACTAGAAAAGCAGTTCTTC; CDR3aa: CSSSLGLEKQFF
v_gene: TRBV27; abundance: once; d_gene: TRBD1; j_gene: TRBJ1-1; CDR3nt: TGTGCCAGCAGTTTAGGGACAGGGCTGAACACTGAAGCTTTCTTT; CDR3aa: CASSLGTGLNTEAFF
v_gene: TRBV7-2; abundance: NA; d_gene: NA; j_gene: TRBJ1-5; CDR3nt: TGTGCCAGCAGCTGGAAAAATGGGCCCCAGAATTTT; CDR3aa: CASSWKNGPQNF
v_gene: TRBV18; abundance: few; d_gene: TRBD1; j_gene: TRBJ2-5; CDR3nt: TGTGCCAGCTCTCAATTCGACAGGGGAGGCCAAGAGACCCAGTACTTC; CDR3aa: CASSQFDRGGQETQYF
v_gene: TRBV27; abundance: NA; d_gene: NA; j_gene: TRBJ1-1; CDR3nt: TGTGCCAGCAGTTCGGGATACGTGAACACTGAAGCTTTCTTT; CDR3aa: CASSSGYVNTEAFF
v_gene: TRBV5-1; abundance: NA; d_gene: TRBD2; j_gene: TRBJ2-1; CDR3nt: TGCGCCAGCAGCCCCCGGACTAGCGGGAGTAACAATGAGCAGTTCTTC; CDR3aa: CASSPRTSGSNNEQFF
v_gene: TRBV7-9; abundance: NA; d_gene: TRBD1; j_gene: TRBJ1-1; CDR3nt: TGTTCCAGCAGCCTAGCTGGGACAGGGAAGAACACTGAAGCTTTCTTT; CDR3aa: CSSSLAGTGKNTEAFF
v_gene: TRBV5-1; abundance: NA; d_gene: TRBD2; j_gene: TRBJ2-7; CDR3nt: TGCGCCAGCAGCTCCGGACTAGCGGGAGTACGAGAGCAGTACTTC; CDR3aa: CASSSGLAGVREQYF
v_gene: TRBV7-9; abundance: NA; d_gene: NA; j_gene: TRBJ1-2; CDR3nt: TGTTCCAGCACCACGTCGGGGGGATTTTACACCTTC; CDR3aa: CSSTTSGGFYTF
v_gene: TRBV27; abundance: NA; d_gene: TRBD1; j_gene: TRBJ1-2; CDR3nt: TGTGCCAGCCGAAGGACAGGGGTAGGCTACACCTTC; CDR3aa: CASRRTGVGYTF
v_gene: TRBV5-1; abundance: NA; d_gene: TRBD2; j_gene: TRBJ2-1; CDR3nt: TGCGCCAGCAGCTTGAGTAGCGGGGTCTTTGATGAGCAGTTCTTC; CDR3aa: CASSLSSGVFDEQFF
v_gene: TRBV13; abundance: NA; d_gene: NA; j_gene: TRBJ1-1; CDR3nt: TGTGCCAGCAGCTTACCAGGGAACACTGAAGCTTTCTTT; CDR3aa: CASSLPGNTEAFF
v_gene: TRBV28; abundance: NA; d_gene: NA; j_gene: TRBJ2-6; CDR3nt: TGTGCCAGCATTAGGGGTTCTGGGGCCAACGTCCTGACTTTC; CDR3aa: CASIRGSGANVLTF
v_gene: TRBV7-2; abundance: NA; d_gene: TRBD2; j_gene: TRBJ2-7; CDR3nt: TGTGCCAGCAGTCAGCGGGGGGGCCGGTTCTACGAGCAGTACTTC; CDR3aa: CASSQRGGRFYEQYF
v_gene: TRBV7-9; abundance: once; d_gene: TRBD2; j_gene: TRBJ2-7; CDR3nt: TGTGCCAGCAGCCGAGGGGAGGGCGAGCAGTACTTC; CDR3aa: CASSRGEGEQYF
v_gene: TRBV5-1; abundance: NA; d_gene: NA; j_gene: TRBJ2-1; CDR3nt: TGCGCCAGCAGCTTTTTGGGACTTCCCCTCTACAATGAGCAGTTCTTC; CDR3aa: CASSFLGLPLYNEQFF
v_gene: TRBV29-1; abundance: few; d_gene: NA; j_gene: TRBJ2-7; CDR3nt: TGCAGCGTTCGCCGGGACTCGAGCTCCTACGAGCAGTACTTC; CDR3aa: CSVRRDSSSYEQYF
v_gene: TRBV5-5; abundance: NA; d_gene: NA; j_gene: TRBJ1-1; CDR3nt: TGTGCCAGCAGCTTGGCCGAGTGGAACACTGAAGCTTTCTTT; CDR3aa: CASSLAEWNTEAFF
v_gene: TRBV7-2; abundance: NA; d_gene: TRBD2; j_gene: TRBJ2-3; CDR3nt: TGTGCCAGCAGCTCGCCTAGCGGGAGTGACACAGATACGCAGTATTTT; CDR3aa: CASSSPSGSDTDTQYF
v_gene: TRBV4-1; abundance: few; d_gene: NA; j_gene: TRBJ2-1; CDR3nt: TGCGCCAGCAGCCAAGGGCGGGACAGCTACAATGAGCAGTTCTTC; CDR3aa: CASSQGRDSYNEQFF
v_gene: TRBV7-3; abundance: once; d_gene: NA; j_gene: TRBJ1-1; CDR3nt: TGTGCCAGCAGCTTAGGGTCGCGGGTTAGCACTGAAGCTTTCTTT; CDR3aa: CASSLGSRVSTEAFF
v_gene: TRBV2; abundance: NA; d_gene: TRBD1; j_gene: TRBJ1-5; CDR3nt: TGTGCCAGCAGTGAACAGGGGGCAAGCAATCAGCCCCAGCATTTT; CDR3aa: CASSEQGASNQPQHF